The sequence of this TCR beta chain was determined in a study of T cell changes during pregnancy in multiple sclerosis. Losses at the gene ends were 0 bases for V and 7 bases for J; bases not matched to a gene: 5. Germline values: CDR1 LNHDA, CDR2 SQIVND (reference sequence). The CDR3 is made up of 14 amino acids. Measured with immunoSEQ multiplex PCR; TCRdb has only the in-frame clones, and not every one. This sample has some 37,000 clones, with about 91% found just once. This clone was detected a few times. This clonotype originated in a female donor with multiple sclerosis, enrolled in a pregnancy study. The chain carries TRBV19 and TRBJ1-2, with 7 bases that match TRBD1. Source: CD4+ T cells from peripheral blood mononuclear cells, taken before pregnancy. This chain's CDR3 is CASSIEGTVGGYTF. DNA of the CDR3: TGTGCCAGTAGTATAGAGGGGACAGTTGGTGGCTACACCTTC. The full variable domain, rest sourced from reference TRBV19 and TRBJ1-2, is DGGITQSPKYLFRKEGQNVTLSCEQNLNHDAMYWYRQDPGQGLRLIYYSQIVNDFQKGDIAEGYSVSREKKESFPLTVTSAQKNPTAFYLCASSIEGTVGGYTFGSGTRLTVV.